The T cell receptor beta chain described here comes from a study of brain metastases from non-small cell lung cancer (dated 2019 in TCRdb). Broadly, across the study: The immune microenvironment of paired resected primary tumors and brain metastases from non-small-cell lung cancer patients was profiled. The research as a whole found: Paired brain metastases and primary tumors largely shared TCR repertoires, although T-cell densities in the metastases were sparse. T-cell infiltration was lower in brain metastases than in primary tumors (P < 0.001). Compared with the matched primary tumors, about 69% of brain metastases appeared to show expanded T-cell clones.

A cohort of around 40 patients with surgically resected non-small-cell lung cancer, for whom both primary tumor and brain metastasis specimens were available, was included. Tumor specimens were archival formalin-fixed, paraffin-embedded tissues. Regarding this clone: Which antigen it targets is not known. The junction departs from germline at one end; a sequencing error may be responsible.

Based on the germline V gene, the CDR1 and CDR2 sequences are SGHVS and FQNEAQ. Taken from cysteine to phenylalanine, the CDR3 has 15 residues. The read is trimmed to its CDR3 DNA, 45 bases read in frame from base 1. The library was obtained by the immunoSEQ multiplex PCR assay. T-cell receptor beta chain repertoire sequencing was carried out together with a 770-gene immune expression panel. TCRdb stores this immuneACCESS table with in-frame sequences only. Part of the clones is absent; in the studies checked, under half of the shortfall reflects unresolved V genes, and no reason is known for the rest. The sample data list some 4,200 clones, and roughly 90% of these were observed just once. The top ten constitute approximately 3.3% of the sample.

The source of this sequence is a donor at least 40 years old with non-small cell lung cancer. The chain uses TRBV7-8 and TRBJ2-7, and the D gene may be TRBD2, 6 bases matching. Sequencing used primary lung tumor tissue. Per the publication, the cell subset or site label means: primary lung tumor paired with brain metastasis. CDR3 reads: CANSKTGGPSYEQYF. The nucleotide sequence reads as follows: TGTGCCAACAGCAAAACCGGGGGACCCTCCTACGAGCAGTACTTC.